This T cell receptor (beta chain) was sequenced for a study of patients and donors after allogeneic stem cell transplantation. This clonotype was observed a few times. The CDR3 consists of 16 residues. The V gene lost 5 bases and the J gene lost 0 bases, with 12 bases spanning the gap. Germline loops: CDR1 KGHDR, CDR2 SFDVKD. TCRdb fed the RT-PCR reads into MiXCR, producing one record per CDR3 protein. The sample holds roughly 940,000 distinct CDR3 sequences; about 20% are singletons and the top ten take 5% to 7.5%. The chain carries TRBV24-1 and TRBJ1-4, with D tentatively TRBD1 (5 bases). The receptor comes from a human donor who was either an allogeneic HSCT recipient or a stem cell or donor lymphocyte infusion donor (not recorded which). It is not recorded whose cells these are; they may come from a transplant donor. Material for sequencing was blood, either unsorted or a sorted T cell fraction (not recorded which). CDR3 amino acids: CATSVRAHSTNEKLFF. The CDR3 coding sequence is TGTGCCACCAGTGTCAGGGCCCATTCAACTAATGAAAAACTGTTTTTT.